The 9 T cell receptor beta chains below come from one sample, sequenced in a study of T cells after posttransplantation cyclophosphamide. Repertoires were generated with immunoSEQ multiplex PCR, while TCRdb's copy carries only in-frame clones and drops some. The table records about 15,000 clones, roughly 91% of them present only once. Methotrexate plus calcineurin inhibitor accompanied controls' myeloablative marrow transplants; sampling was 1 year later. Sequencing was performed on PBMCs, taken after an allogeneic stem cell transplant with a calcineurin inhibitor and methotrexate. These receptors originate from a male patient aged 50 to 59 who received an allogeneic stem cell transplant from an unrelated donor, was CMV-positive, and had chronic GVHD only. A subset of T cells may come from the graft donor.

The rearrangement joins TRBV28 to TRBJ2-3; perhaps TRBD1 as D (5 bases). Germline V gives CDR1 MDHEN, CDR2 SYDVKM. V was shortened by 6 bases and J by 5 bases, with 12 bases between the two germline ends. The CDR3 totals 13 residues. CDR3 in amino acids: CASRSQGVDTQYF. DNA of the CDR3: TGTGCCAGCAGATCCCAAGGGGTAGATACGCAGTATTTT.

J is TRBJ2-3 and V is TRBV5-1; no clear D. The CDR3 sequence is 13 residues long. Trimming removed 4 bases from V and 6 bases from J, with 12 bases in between. Germline V gene data show CDR1 as SGHRS and CDR2 as YFSETQ. The CDR3 region has the DNA TGCGCCAGCAGCCCAACGTCGCGGGATACGCAGTATTTT. Protein product: CASSPTSRDTQYF.

This chain links TRBV6-5 with TRBJ2-5; D is unclear. Germline V lookup: CDR1 MNHEY, CDR2 SVGAGI. This CDR3 is built from 13 residues. Trimming took off 6 bases at V and 1 base at J, with 9 bases between the two ends. The DNA for the CDR3 is TGTGCCAGCAGCCATAGCAGCCAAGAGACCCAGTACTTC. Translating gives CASSHSSQETQYF.

The chain joins TRBV6-5 to TRBJ1-1; perhaps TRBD1 as D (5 bases). This CDR3 is built from 13 residues. V dropped 8 bases and J dropped 0 bases, with 10 bases sitting between them. Germline CDR1 MNHEY, CDR2 SVGAGI. CDR3 region: CASSGLLNTEAFF. As DNA, the CDR3 is TGTGCCAGCTCGGGACTGCTGAACACTGAAGCTTTCTTT.

The chain recombines TRBV7-3 with TRBJ2-2; D is possibly TRBD2 (6 bases). The length of the CDR3 is 15 residues. The germline V gene encodes CDR1 SGHTA and CDR2 FQGTGA. Deletions cut 0 bases from V and 5 bases from J, with 10 bases between. The CDR3 DNA sequence: TGTGCCAGCAGCTTAACGTTACGGGGGACCGGGGAGCTGTTTTTT. Translating gives CASSLTLRGTGELFF.

The V call is TRBV27, the J call TRBJ2-2; D uncertain. From germline, CDR1 is MNHEY and CDR2 SMNVEV (reference sequence). Between the trimmed V and J ends, which lost 5 bases and 2 bases, there was a span of 3 bases. The CDR3 has 12 amino acids. In nucleotides, the CDR3 is TGTGCCAGCAGTCCAAACACCGGGGAGCTGTTTTTT. Protein: CASSPNTGELFF.

The chain carries TRBV19 and TRBJ1-1, with no clear D. The CDR3 has 10 residues. Trimming took off 4 bases at V and 7 bases at J, with 4 bases between the two ends. Germline V lookup: CDR1 LNHDA, CDR2 SQIVND (reference sequence). CDR3: CASSSSEAFF. CDR3 sequence (DNA): TGTGCCAGTAGTAGTAGTGAAGCTTTCTTT.

V and J are TRBV28 and TRBJ1-2, with 8 bases fitting TRBD1. V lost 4 bases to trimming and J lost 4 bases; unmatched junction nucleotides: 11. The CDR3 sequence is 16 residues long. Germline CDR1 and CDR2: MDHEN and SYDVKM. CDR3 region: CASSSTTGVGSYGYTF. The CDR3 DNA sequence: TGTGCCAGCAGTTCAACGACAGGGGTGGGGAGCTATGGCTACACCTTC.

The chain joins TRBV27 to TRBJ1-1; D is possibly TRBD1 (5 bases). The V and J ends lost 5 bases and 7 bases respectively, with 17 bases between them. Germline V gives CDR1 MNHEY, CDR2 SMNVEV (reference sequence). This CDR3 is built from 14 residues. CDR3 DNA sequence: TGTGCCAGCAGTCACCCCCCGGGGGAGGGTGAAGCTTTCTTT. Encoded protein: CASSHPPGEGEAFF.